The 29 T cell receptor beta chains below all came from one sample that was sequenced in a study of blood T cell repertoires in COVID-19. Data came from immunoSEQ multiplex PCR; TCRdb stores just in-frame clones and leaves some out. Among under 250,000 clones, more than 75% were seen once, and the ten largest hold 5.5% to 9%. The specimen sequenced was peripheral blood. These receptors came from a woman aged 70 to 79 with active or convalescent COVID-19.

The chain couples TRBV2 to TRBJ1-3, with 7 bases that match TRBD1. This CDR3 comprises 15 residues. Germline CDR1 is SNHLY and CDR2 is FYNNEI. Trimming cost V 7 bases and J 4 bases; bases outside gene matches: 10. CDR3 nucleotides: TGTGCCAGCACTGCCAGGGGGGAGAGAGGAAACACCATATATTTT. This sequence encodes CASTARGERGNTIYF.

The chain is built from TRBV7-2 and TRBJ2-1, with 7 positions matching TRBD2. V gave up 5 bases and J gave up 13 bases; unmatched junction bases: 5. The CDR3 runs 11 residues. The germline gives CDR1 SGHTA, CDR2 FQGNSA. The CDR3 loop reads CASSQRGLQFF. CDR3 in DNA: TGTGCCAGCAGCCAGCGGGGTCTTCAGTTCTTC.

This clone was detected only a few times. The CDR3 region has the DNA TGTGCCAGCAGTGCGGAGACTAACACTGAAGCTTTCTTT. This translates into CASSAETNTEAFF. The V and J genes are TRBV6-2 or TRBV6-3 and TRBJ1-1; D remains ambiguous. The V end was cut by 5 bases, the J end by 2 bases, with 9 bases between. From germline, CDR1 is MNHEY and CDR2 SVGEGT. This CDR3 spans 13 amino acids.

The J gene is TRBJ2-1, the V gene TRBV12-3 or TRBV12-4, with D perhaps matching TRBD2 (6 bases). V dropped 5 bases and J dropped 10 bases, with 9 bases sitting between them. The CDR3 spans 11 residues. The CDR3 here is CASSLEGEQFF. The CDR3 DNA follows: TGTGCCAGCAGTCTGGAGGGGGAGCAGTTCTTC.

The gene calls are TRBV5-1 and TRBJ1-4; TRBD1 aligns across 8 bases. Per the germline V gene, CDR1 is SGHRS and CDR2 is YFSETQ. V lost 5 bases, J lost 7 bases, and 7 bases stayed unmatched. The CDR3 loop spans 14 amino acids. The CDR3 protein is CASREQGAGEKLFF. Here the CDR3 DNA reads TGCGCCAGCAGAGAGCAGGGGGCGGGTGAAAAACTGTTTTTT.

V is TRBV3-1 (or the pseudogene TRBV3-2) and J is TRBJ1-1; no clear D gene. Per the germline V gene, CDR1 is LGHDT and CDR2 is YNNKEL (reference sequence). V lost 2 bases and J 0 bases, leaving 10 bases between the germline ends. The CDR3 length is 15 residues. The DNA for the CDR3 is TGTGCCAGCAGCCAAAATAACTTAATGAACACTGAAGCTTTCTTT. It codes for CASSQNNLMNTEAFF.

This rearrangement joins TRBV6-5 to TRBJ2-7; 7 bases map to TRBD2. CDR3 size: 15 residues. The J segment lost 7 bases and the V segment lost 4 bases, leaving 13 bases of the junction unmatched. CDR1 is MNHEY and CDR2 is SVGAGI in the germline V gene. The CDR3 here is CASSFTLGVGGEQYF. Here the CDR3 DNA reads TGTGCCAGCAGTTTCACTCTGGGGGTCGGGGGGGAGCAGTACTTC.

The chain joins TRBV2 to TRBJ1-6; no definite D call. CDR3 length: 13 amino acids. The V gene's germline CDR1 is SNHLY and CDR2 FYNNEI. V was clipped by 4 bases and J by 7 bases, with 8 bases between them. In DNA, the CDR3 is TGTGCCAGCAGTGCTAGAAGGAATTCACCCCTCCACTTT. This translates into CASSARRNSPLHF.

The genes are TRBV2 and TRBJ1-5, with D possibly TRBD1 on 6 matching bases. This CDR3 contains 15 residues. The germline CDR1 and CDR2 sequences are SNHLY and FYNNEI. Trimming shortened V by 4 bases and J by 2 bases, and 12 bases separated the two germline ends. CDR3 loop: CASSVMGAGNQPQHF. Here the CDR3 DNA reads TGTGCCAGCAGTGTTATGGGGGCTGGCAATCAGCCCCAGCATTTT.

This clone was counted a few times. The V and J genes are TRBV10-3 and TRBJ1-4, with 8 bases lining up with TRBD1. The CDR3 has 13 residues. With 6 bases clipped from V and 8 bases from J, the junction kept 5 bases outside the gene matches. Germline CDR1 ENHRY, CDR2 SYGVKD. The CDR3 DNA reads as TGTGCCATCAGGCCGGACAGGGAAGAAAAACTGTTTTTT. Translating it yields CAIRPDREEKLFF.

The J gene is TRBJ1-1, the V gene TRBV19, with TRBD1 as a possible D gene (5 bases). The CDR3 consists of 15 residues. From germline, CDR1 is LNHDA and CDR2 SQIVND (reference sequence). V lost 4 bases and J lost 1, with 13 bases in between. Here the CDR3 reads CASSTPGLTNTEAFF. In DNA form, the CDR3 reads TGTGCCAGTAGTACCCCGGGACTCACGAACACTGAAGCTTTCTTT. The variable domain in full, completed from reference TRBV19 and TRBJ1-1, reads DGGITQSPKYLFRKEGQNVTLSCEQNLNHDAMYWYRQDPGQGLRLIYYSQIVNDFQKGDIAEGYSVSREKKESFPLTVTSAQKNPTAFYLCASSTPGLTNTEAFFGQGTRLTVV.

The chain couples TRBV5-6 to TRBJ2-7; perhaps TRBD1 as D (6 bases). Germline lookup yields CDR1 SGHDT and CDR2 YYEEEE. The CDR3 covers 13 residues. V was trimmed by 4 bases and J by 10 bases, leaving 18 bases between them. The DNA for the CDR3 is TGTGCCAGCAGCCGGGACAATCCGGCGAGTCAGTACTTC. As protein: CASSRDNPASQYF.

In its sample, this clone was seen once. The chain links TRBV2 to TRBJ1-1, with a weak D call TRBD1 (6 bases). This CDR3 is built from 11 residues. V was clipped by 2 bases and J by 9 bases, with 7 bases between them. The germline V gene has CDR1 SNHLY and CDR2 FYNNEI. The CDR3, as DNA: TGTGCCAGCAGTGAACAGGGGAAAGCTTTCTTT. Amino acid sequence: CASSEQGKAFF.

This clone was detected a few times. V usage is TRBV10-3 and J usage is TRBJ2-7; TRBD2 matches at 9 bases. With 8 bases clipped from V and 2 bases from J, the junction kept 10 bases outside the gene matches. Germline CDR1 ENHRY, CDR2 SYGVKD. This CDR3 has 15 residues. Written as DNA, the CDR3 is TGTGCCATCGCGGGCACGACTAGCGGCACCTACGAGCAGTACTTC. Its translation is CAIAGTTSGTYEQYF.

The chain has TRBV6-6 and TRBJ1-2, with 10 bases lining up with TRBD1. Germline V gives CDR1 MNHNY, CDR2 SVGAGI (reference sequence). The CDR3 has 13 amino acids. V shed 5 bases, J shed 8 bases, and the junction held 5 bases outside the gene matches. The CDR3 DNA sequence: TGTGCCAGCAGTCGACAGGGGGCTCAGGGCTACACCTTC. Protein product: CASSRQGAQGYTF.

The CDR3 here is CASSQGEALSGNTIYF. In nucleotides, the CDR3 is TGTGCCAGCAGCCAAGGAGAGGCCCTCTCTGGAAACACCATATATTTT. The chain carries TRBV3-1 (or the pseudogene TRBV3-2) and TRBJ1-3; D not certain. The CDR3 has 16 residues. The germline V and J ends were trimmed by 1 base and 0 bases, with 10 bases remaining between them. Germline assignment: CDR1 LGHDT and CDR2 YNNKEL (reference sequence).

In DNA form, the CDR3 reads TGTGCCAGCAGCTTAAGCCCATACAATGAGCAGTTCTTC. This translates into CASSLSPYNEQFF. The rearrangement joins TRBV7-2 to TRBJ2-1; D is undetermined. CDR1 is SGHTA and CDR2 is FQGNSA in the germline V gene. CDR3 length: 13 amino acids. The V end was cut by 2 bases, the J end by 4 bases, with 6 bases between. Combining the CDR3 with reference TRBV7-2 and TRBJ2-1 gives the whole variable domain GAGVSQSPSNKVTEKGKDVELRCDPISGHTALYWYRQSLGQGLEFLIYFQGNSAPDKSGLPSDRFSAERTGGSVSTLTIQRTQQEDSAVYLCASSLSPYNEQFFGPGTRLTVL.

Here the CDR3 reads CASFADRYTF. In DNA form, the CDR3 reads TGTGCCAGCTTCGCGGATCGGTACACCTTC. V is TRBV6-6 and J is TRBJ1-2, with D uncertain. V was trimmed by 8 bases and J by 11 bases, leaving 12 bases between them. This CDR3 comprises 10 residues. Germline CDR1 MNHNY, CDR2 SVGAGI (reference sequence).

The chain uses TRBV20-1 and TRBJ2-1, with D maybe TRBD1 (6 bases). The CDR3 contains 15 residues. V was clipped by 3 bases and J by 5 bases, with 17 bases between them. Germline loops: CDR1 DFQATT, CDR2 SNEGSKA (reference sequence). CDR3 nucleotides: TGCAGTGCTAGTCCCCCCGGGACATTCAACAATGAGCAGTTCTTC. It translates to CSASPPGTFNNEQFF.

The J gene is TRBJ2-3, the V gene TRBV24-1, with TRBD2 identical over 9 bases. Germline assignment: CDR1 KGHDR and CDR2 SFDVKD. CDR3 length equals 15 residues. The J segment lost 1 base and the V segment lost 7 bases, leaving 5 bases of the junction unmatched. The CDR3 DNA reads as TGTGCCACCAGGGCCGCGGGGGGGGGCACAGATACGCAGTATTTT. As protein: CATRAAGGGTDTQYF.

The gene calls are TRBV4-3 and TRBJ2-2, with D tentatively TRBD2 (6 bases). The ends were cut back, 8 bases at V and 0 bases at J, with 10 bases in the middle. The CDR3 sequence is 14 residues long. Germline V lookup: CDR1 LGHNA, CDR2 YSLEER. The DNA for the CDR3 is TGCGCCAGCCGGGAGCAGTCGAACACCGGGGAGCTGTTTTTT. Translating it yields CASREQSNTGELFF.

The V gene is TRBV12-3 or TRBV12-4, the J gene TRBJ1-2, with 8 bases that match TRBD1. V gave up 6 bases and J gave up 7 bases; unmatched junction bases: 7. The CDR3 extends over 13 amino acids. Here the CDR3 reads CASRAQGAAGYTF. The CDR3 DNA reads as TGTGCCAGCAGAGCCCAGGGGGCAGCTGGCTACACCTTC.

The chain uses TRBV6-2 or TRBV6-3 and TRBJ1-5, with D possibly being TRBD1 (6 bases). The CDR3 covers 15 residues. Germline V gene data show CDR1 as MNHEY and CDR2 as SVGEGT. Trimming took off 2 bases at V and 10 bases at J, with 18 bases between the two ends. The CDR3 coding sequence is TGTGCCAGCAGTTACGAGGTCAGGGGCTCGGGACCCCAGCATTTT. Amino acids: CASSYEVRGSGPQHF.

This clone was found a few times. The genes are TRBV18 and TRBJ1-5, with 9 bases matching TRBD1. Trimming cost V 3 bases and J 1 base; bases outside gene matches: 7. The CDR3 loop spans 17 amino acids. Looked up from germline, CDR1 is KGHSH and CDR2 is LQKENI. The CDR3: CASSPTGGLWSNQPQHF. CDR3 DNA: TGTGCCAGCTCACCCACAGGGGGCCTATGGAGCAATCAGCCCCAGCATTTT.

The chain couples TRBV6-5 to TRBJ1-2, with D perhaps TRBD1 (6 bases). The CDR3 covers 13 residues. The germline V gene encodes CDR1 MNHEY and CDR2 SVGAGI. V gave up 6 bases and J gave up 7 bases, with 15 bases separating them. The CDR3 region has the DNA TGTGCCAGCAGCGCCTCAGGGGATCGTGGCTACACCTTC. This sequence encodes CASSASGDRGYTF.

The chain uses TRBV18 and TRBJ1-1; a possible D gene is TRBD1 (5 bases). Trimming pared 2 bases from V and 5 bases from J, leaving 15 bases between. The CDR3 length is 15 residues. Germline loops: CDR1 KGHSH, CDR2 LQKENI. The CDR3 loop is CASSPLTGGGTEAFF. The CDR3 DNA sequence: TGTGCCAGCTCACCATTGACGGGGGGTGGAACTGAAGCTTTCTTT.

This rearrangement joins TRBV20-1 to TRBJ1-1; possible D gene TRBD1, 5 bases. Looked up from germline, CDR1 is DFQATT and CDR2 is SNEGSKA (reference sequence). V was trimmed by 4 bases and J by 7 bases, leaving 10 bases between them. There are 11 residues in the CDR3. The CDR3 nucleotides read TGCAGTGCTACAGGGCCGCGTGAAGCTTTCTTT. Translated: CSATGPREAFF.

This chain links TRBV5-1 with TRBJ1-3; 11 bases are a match to TRBD1. V lost 4 bases and J lost 2; bases outside the gene matches: 2. The CDR3 runs to 15 residues. Per the germline V gene, CDR1 is SGHRS and CDR2 is YFSETQ. The CDR3 DNA reads TGCGCCAGCAGCACGGGACAGGGGGCTGGAAACACCATATATTTT. Translation: CASSTGQGAGNTIYF. The variable domain in full, completed from reference TRBV5-1 and TRBJ1-3, reads KAGVTQTPRYLIKTRGQQVTLSCSPISGHRSVSWYQQTPGQGLQFLFEYFSETQRNKGNFPGRFSGRQFSNSRSEMNVSTLELGDSALYLCASSTGQGAGNTIYFGEGSWLTVV.

The gene calls are TRBV10-3 and TRBJ1-6; the match to TRBD1 covers 9 bases. Germline V gene sequence: CDR1 ENHRY, CDR2 SYGVKD. The V segment lost 6 bases and the J segment 2 bases; nucleotides outside the gene matches: 2. The CDR3 extends over 15 amino acids. CDR3 nucleotides: TGTGCCATCAGACAGGGGGCCCCCTATAATTCACCCCTCCACTTT. It yields the protein CAIRQGAPYNSPLHF.